This TCR beta chain derives from a study of T cell responses to AZD1222 COVID-19 vaccine. A single count supports this clone. V shed 3 bases and J 12 bases; nucleotides not matched to a gene: 5. CDR3 length: 11 amino acids. TCRdb keeps only in-frame clones here, not all; method: immunoSEQ multiplex PCR. The data show 150,000 to 180,000 clones, 85% to 90% seen once. The origin of this receptor is an adult in good health. The starting material was peripheral blood, obtained on day 0 of MenACWY control vaccination. The chain is built from TRBV12-3 or TRBV12-4 and TRBJ2-7; 7 nucleotides line up with TRBD2. This chain's CDR3 is CASSLAGARYF. The DNA for the CDR3 is TGTGCCAGCAGTTTGGCGGGAGCACGGTACTTC.